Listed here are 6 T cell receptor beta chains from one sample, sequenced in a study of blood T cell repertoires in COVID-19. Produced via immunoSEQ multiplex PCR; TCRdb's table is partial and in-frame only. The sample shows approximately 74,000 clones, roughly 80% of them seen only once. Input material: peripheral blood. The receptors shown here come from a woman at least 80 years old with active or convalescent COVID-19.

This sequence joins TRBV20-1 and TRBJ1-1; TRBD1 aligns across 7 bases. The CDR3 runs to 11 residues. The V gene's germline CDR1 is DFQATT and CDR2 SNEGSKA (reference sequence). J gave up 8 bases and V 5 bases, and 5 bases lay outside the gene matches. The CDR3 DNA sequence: TGCAGTGCTGCCCGACAGGGAGAAGCTTTCTTT. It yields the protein CSAARQGEAFF.

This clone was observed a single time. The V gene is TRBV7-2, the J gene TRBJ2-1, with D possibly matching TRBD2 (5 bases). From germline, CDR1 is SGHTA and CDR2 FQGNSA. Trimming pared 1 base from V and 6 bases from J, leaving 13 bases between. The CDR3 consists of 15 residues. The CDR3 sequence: CASSLGWSGSNEQFF. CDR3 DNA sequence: TGTGCCAGCAGCTTAGGATGGTCGGGGAGCAATGAGCAGTTCTTC.

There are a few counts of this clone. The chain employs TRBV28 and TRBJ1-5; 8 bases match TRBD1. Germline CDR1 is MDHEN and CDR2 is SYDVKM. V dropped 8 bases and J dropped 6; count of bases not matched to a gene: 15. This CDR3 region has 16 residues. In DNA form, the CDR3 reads TGTGCCAGCTGGGGTAAAAGGCAGGGGGCTTCTCAGCCCCAGCATTTT. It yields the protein CASWGKRQGASQPQHF.

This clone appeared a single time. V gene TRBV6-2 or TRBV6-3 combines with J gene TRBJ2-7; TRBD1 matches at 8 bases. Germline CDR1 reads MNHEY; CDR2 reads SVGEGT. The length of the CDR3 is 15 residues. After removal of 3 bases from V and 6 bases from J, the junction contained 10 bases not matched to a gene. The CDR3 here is CASSYAGQGPREQYF. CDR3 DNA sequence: TGTGCCAGCAGTTATGCCGGACAGGGTCCCCGCGAGCAGTACTTC.

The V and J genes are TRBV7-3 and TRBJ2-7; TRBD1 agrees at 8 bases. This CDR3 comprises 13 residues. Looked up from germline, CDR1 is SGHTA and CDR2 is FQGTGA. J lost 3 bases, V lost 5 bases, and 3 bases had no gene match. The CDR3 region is CASSPTGGYEQYF. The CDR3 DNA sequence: TGTGCCAGCAGCCCTACAGGGGGCTACGAGCAGTACTTC.

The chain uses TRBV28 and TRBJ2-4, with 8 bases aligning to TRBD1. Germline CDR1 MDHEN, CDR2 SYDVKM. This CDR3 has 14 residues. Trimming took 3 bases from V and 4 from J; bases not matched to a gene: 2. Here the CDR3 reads CASSLDRVKNIQYF. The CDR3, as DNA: TGTGCCAGCAGTTTGGACAGGGTGAAAAACATTCAGTACTTC.